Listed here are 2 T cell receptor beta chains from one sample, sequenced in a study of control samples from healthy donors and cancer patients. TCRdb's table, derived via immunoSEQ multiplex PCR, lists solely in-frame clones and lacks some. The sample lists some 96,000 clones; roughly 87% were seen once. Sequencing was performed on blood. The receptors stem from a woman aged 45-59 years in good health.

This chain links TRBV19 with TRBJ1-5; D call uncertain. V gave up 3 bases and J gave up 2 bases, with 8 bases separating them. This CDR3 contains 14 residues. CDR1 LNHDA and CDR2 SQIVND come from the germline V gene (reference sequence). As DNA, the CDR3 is TGTGCCAGTAGTATGGATTCTGGCAATCAGCCCCAGCATTTT. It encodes CASSMDSGNQPQHF.

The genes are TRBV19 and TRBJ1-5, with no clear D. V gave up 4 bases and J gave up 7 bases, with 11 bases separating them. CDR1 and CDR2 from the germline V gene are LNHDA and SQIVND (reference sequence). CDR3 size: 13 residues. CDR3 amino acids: CASSTWSGQPQHF. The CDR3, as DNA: TGTGCCAGTAGTACGTGGAGCGGACAGCCCCAGCATTTT.